The 13 T cell receptor beta chains reported below all come from one sample, sequenced in a study of cytomegalovirus exposure and HLA in healthy donors. The PCR ran on 60 Vbeta and 13 Jbeta primers. Measured with immunoSEQ multiplex PCR; TCRdb has only the in-frame clones, and not every one. The repertoire holds 130,000 or so clones, about four fifths seen once, with less than 2.5% in the top ten. Sequences were obtained from PBMCs. The origin of the receptors is a woman between 40 and 55 years old in good health and CMV-seronegative.

V usage is TRBV6-5 and J usage is TRBJ1-1, with D possibly being TRBD1 (5 bases). The V gene lost 4 bases and the J gene lost 7 bases, with 19 bases spanning the gap. CDR1 and CDR2 (germline): MNHEY, SVGAGI. The CDR3 spans 15 residues. In DNA form, the CDR3 reads TGTGCCAGCAGTTCGGGCAGGGCTGTCTCGGGTGAAGCTTTCTTT. Amino acids: CASSSGRAVSGEAFF.

The V gene is TRBV28, the J gene TRBJ1-1; D perhaps matches TRBD1 (5 bases). Germline-derived CDR1 and CDR2 are MDHEN and SYDVKM. The V end was cut by 10 bases, the J end by 4 bases, with 19 bases between. The CDR3 is 14 residues long. The CDR3 DNA sequence: TGTGCCACCCGGAAGAAAGGGAGGGGCACTGAAGCTTTCTTT. Protein sequence: CATRKKGRGTEAFF. The full variable domain, its missing parts supplied by reference TRBV28 and TRBJ1-1, is DVKVTQSSRYLVKRTGEKVFLECVQDMDHENMFWYRQDPGLGLRLIYFSYDVKMKEKGDIPEGYSVSREKKERFSLILESASTNQTSMYLCATRKKGRGTEAFFGQGTRLTVV.

This clone came up once. The chain is built from TRBV4-1 and TRBJ2-6; 7 nucleotides match TRBD2. The CDR3 is made up of 20 amino acids. Germline V CDR1 and CDR2: MGHRA, YSYEKL. Unmatched junction bases numbered 12, after V lost 0 bases and J lost 1 base. The CDR3 nucleotides are TGCGCCAGCAGCCAAGAGGGGCTAGCGGATTACCATTCTGGGGCCAACGTCCTGACTTTC. As protein: CASSQEGLADYHSGANVLTF.

This clone was counted a few times. The rearrangement joins TRBV7-3 to TRBJ1-1; a weak D match, TRBD1 (6 bases). The CDR3 spans 14 residues. Germline V gene sequence: CDR1 SGHTA, CDR2 FQGTGA. V shed 0 bases and J shed 5 bases, with 10 bases lying between them. CDR3 nucleotides: TGTGCCAGCAGCTTAACGGGGCAGGGGACTGAAGCTTTCTTT. It codes for CASSLTGQGTEAFF.

The chain links TRBV18 to TRBJ1-1; 7 nucleotides match TRBD1. Germline CDR1 and CDR2: KGHSH and LQKENI. The V gene end was trimmed by 3 bases and the J gene end by 4 bases; junction bases not matched to a gene: 2. The length of the CDR3 is 13 residues. The CDR3 spells CASSPGTVTEAFF. The CDR3, as DNA: TGTGCCAGCTCACCCGGGACAGTCACTGAAGCTTTCTTT.

V is TRBV11-2 and J is TRBJ2-5; TRBD2 matches at 7 bases. The CDR3 has 13 amino acids. CDR1 SGHAT and CDR2 FQNNGV come from the germline V gene. V gave up 1 base and J gave up 7 bases; unmatched junction bases: 3. The CDR3 sequence: CASSLGPGGTQYF. CDR3 DNA sequence: TGTGCCAGCAGCTTAGGGCCGGGGGGGACCCAGTACTTC.

This chain uses TRBV5-6 with TRBJ2-3; D might be TRBD2 (6 bases). Per germline, CDR1 SGHDT and CDR2 YYEEEE. The CDR3 has 16 residues. The germline V and J ends were trimmed by 0 bases and 2 bases, with 13 bases remaining between them. This CDR3 reads CASSLVGGDVTDTQYF. The CDR3 DNA follows: TGTGCCAGCAGCTTGGTCGGCGGGGATGTCACAGATACGCAGTATTTT.

In its sample, this clone was seen a few times. The V and J genes are TRBV6-5 and TRBJ2-7; D remains ambiguous. Germline CDR1 MNHEY, CDR2 SVGAGI. Trimming left V 4 bases short and J 2 bases short, with 15 bases between. The CDR3 covers 15 residues. The CDR3 spells CASSFYPTGTYEQYF. DNA for the CDR3: TGTGCCAGCAGTTTTTACCCGACTGGTACCTACGAGCAGTACTTC.

The chain joins TRBV19 to TRBJ2-3; the match to TRBD2 covers 14 bases. Germline-derived CDR1 and CDR2 are LNHDA and SQIVND (reference sequence). V lost 5 bases, J lost 0 bases, and 4 bases stayed unmatched. This CDR3 is built from 17 residues. In DNA, the CDR3 is TGTGCCAGTAGTTCCCGACTAGCGGGAGGGAGCACAGATACGCAGTATTTT. Protein sequence: CASSSRLAGGSTDTQYF.

V gene TRBV11-1 combines with J gene TRBJ2-7; D is uncertain. In germline, CDR1 is SGHAT, CDR2 FQDESV (reference sequence). V was trimmed by 5 bases and J by 2 bases, leaving 19 bases between them. CDR3 length: 16 amino acids. As DNA, the CDR3 is TGTGCCAGCAGCCCCCTCGGAGCGCCGCCCCCCTACGAGCAGTACTTC. This sequence encodes CASSPLGAPPPYEQYF.

This clone was detected a few times. The chain recombines TRBV21-1 with TRBJ1-2; the D call in the table, TRBD1, was not verified against the DNA. TRBV21-1 is noted as a pseudogene. The CDR3 runs 15 residues. This CDR3 is CASSKEAGIRYGYTF. The CDR3 DNA follows: TGTGCCAGCAGCAAAGAAGCAGGCATCCGTTATGGCTACACCTTC.

This clone appeared once. The CDR3 nucleotides are TGTGCCAGCAGCTTAGGGGCGTTGAACACCGGGGAGCTGTTTTTT. Its translation is CASSLGALNTGELFF. The chain recombines TRBV7-9 with TRBJ2-2; D remains ambiguous. The V gene's germline CDR1 is SEHNR and CDR2 FQNEAQ (reference sequence). The length of the CDR3 is 15 residues. The germline V and J ends were trimmed by 1 base and 1 base, with 7 bases remaining between them.

The rearrangement links TRBV4-1 to TRBJ2-7, with 10 bases matching TRBD1. Germline values: CDR1 MGHRA, CDR2 YSYEKL. With 4 bases clipped from V and 5 bases from J, the junction kept 5 bases outside the gene matches. The CDR3 has 14 amino acids. The CDR3 spells CASSRGDRGNEQYF. CDR3 DNA sequence: TGCGCCAGCAGCCGTGGGGACAGGGGAAACGAGCAGTACTTC.